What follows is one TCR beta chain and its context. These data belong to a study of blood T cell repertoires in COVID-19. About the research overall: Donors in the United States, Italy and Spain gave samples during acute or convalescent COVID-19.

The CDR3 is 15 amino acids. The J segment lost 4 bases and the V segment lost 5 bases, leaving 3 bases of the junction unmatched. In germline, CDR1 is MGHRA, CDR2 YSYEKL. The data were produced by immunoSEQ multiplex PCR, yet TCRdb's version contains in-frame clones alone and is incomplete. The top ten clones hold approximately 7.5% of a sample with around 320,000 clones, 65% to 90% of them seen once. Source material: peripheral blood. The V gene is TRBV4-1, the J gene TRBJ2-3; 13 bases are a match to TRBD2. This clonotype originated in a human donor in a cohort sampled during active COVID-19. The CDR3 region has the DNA TGCGCCAGCAGCATCGGACTAGCGGGGGCAGATACGCAGTATTTT. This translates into CASSIGLAGADTQYF.